Listed here are 31 T cell receptor beta chains from one sample, sequenced in a study of CXCR3-negative and CXCR3-positive naive CD8 T cells. In preparing the TRB cDNA libraries, 5' RACE with UMI labels was used. After re-calling the 5' RACE reads, TCRdb lists one entry per CDR3 protein, DNA absent. The listing contains about 62,000 distinct CDR3 sequences. Sequencing used naive CXCR3- CD8+ T cells from blood. Subset of the sample: CD45RO-CCR7+CD27+CD95- naive CD8+ T cells lacking CXCR3 (TNR3-). Receptor source: a human donor in good health. Some clones in this sample may be carry-over from other donors' samples.

V usage is TRBV5-1 and J usage is TRBJ2-1. This CDR3 region has 13 residues. Germline V gene lookup returns CDR1 SGHRS and CDR2 YFSETQ. The CDR3 loop is CASSATNDNEQFF.

The rearrangement uses TRBV29-1 and TRBJ1-1; the D gene TCRdb calls, TRBD1, cannot be checked with no DNA. CDR3 size: 13 residues. CDR1 SQVTM and CDR2 ANQGSEA come from the germline V gene. CDR3 in amino acids: CSVPREGTTEAFF.

The gene calls are TRBV6-5 and TRBJ1-2. Germline CDR1 MNHEY, CDR2 SVGAGI. The CDR3 spans 14 residues. CDR3 sequence: CASSYRGRLYGYTF.

V usage is TRBV14 and J usage is TRBJ1-2. The CDR3 runs 15 residues. Germline V lookup: CDR1 SGHDN, CDR2 FVKESK. This chain's CDR3 is CASSQKLAGSDGYTF. Looking up the rest from reference TRBV14 and TRBJ1-2 gives the full variable domain: EAGVTQFPSHSVIEKGQTVTLRCDPISGHDNLYWYRRVMGKEIKFLLHFVKESKQDESGMPNNRFLAERTGGTYSTLKVQPAELEDSGVYFCASSQKLAGSDGYTFGSGTRLTVV.

The chain employs TRBV12-3 or TRBV12-4 and TRBJ2-1; TCRdb names TRBD2, which stays unverified in the absence of DNA. The CDR3 runs to 16 residues. CDR3 amino acids: CASSSRLAGAYNEQFF.

The chain links TRBV12-3 or TRBV12-4 to TRBJ1-6; lacking DNA, the TRBD1 call made by TCRdb goes unchecked. The CDR3 contains 16 residues. CDR3 in amino acids: CASSQAVTGSNSPLHF.

CDR3 amino acids: CSVQDSYTYEQYF. The V and J genes are TRBV29-1 and TRBJ2-7; no DNA is available, so the TRBD1 call from TCRdb remains unchecked. Germline V gives CDR1 SQVTM, CDR2 ANQGSEA. This CDR3 is 13 amino acids long.

The V gene is TRBV20-1, the J gene TRBJ2-2; lacking DNA, the TRBD1 call made by TCRdb goes unchecked. CDR3 length: 15 residues. Germline lookup yields CDR1 DFQATT and CDR2 SNEGSKA (reference sequence). This CDR3 is CSATYRALDTGELFF.

V usage is TRBV4-3 and J usage is TRBJ2-3; TCRdb designates TRBD2, a call that cannot be tested without DNA. The V gene's germline CDR1 is LGHNA and CDR2 YSLEER. The CDR3 runs to 16 residues. This chain's CDR3 is CASSQGSSGPADTQYF.

The rearrangement uses TRBV29-1 and TRBJ2-1; TCRdb reports TRBD1, a call that lacks DNA to check it against. Germline CDR1 SQVTM, CDR2 ANQGSEA. This CDR3 is 15 amino acids long. The CDR3 reads CSANPPTGDHNEQFF.

The J gene is TRBJ2-2, the V gene TRBV23-1; TCRdb indicates TRBD1, and absent DNA this call remains unverified. TRBV23-1 is reported as an ORF; its role is uncertain. There are 16 residues in the CDR3. The CDR3 sequence is CASSHGQGTNTGELFF.

V and J are TRBV7-3 and TRBJ2-1; TCRdb proposes TRBD1, but this gene call is untestable without DNA. CDR1 is SGHTA, CDR2 FQGTGA, per germline. The CDR3 consists of 16 residues. This CDR3 is CASSLSGGYTYNEQFF.

The chain carries TRBV4-3 and TRBJ2-7; TCRdb's D gene call, TRBD1, goes unchecked for lack of DNA. This CDR3 is built from 16 residues. Germline values: CDR1 LGHNA, CDR2 YSLEER. This CDR3 reads CASSQDEGTGSYEQYF.

The chain recombines TRBV29-1 with TRBJ2-1; with no DNA, the TCRdb D assignment of TRBD2 cannot be verified. The CDR3 has 14 amino acids. Germline V lookup: CDR1 SQVTM, CDR2 ANQGSEA. CDR3 loop: CSVATSGVYNEQFF.

The rearrangement joins TRBV20-1 to TRBJ2-3; lacking DNA, the TRBD1 call made by TCRdb goes unchecked. Germline CDR1 reads DFQATT; CDR2 reads SNEGSKA (reference sequence). This CDR3 spans 15 amino acids. CDR3 protein: CSARGRDRSTDTQYF.

The V gene is TRBV28, the J gene TRBJ2-6. In germline, CDR1 is MDHEN, CDR2 SYDVKM. CDR3 length: 15 amino acids. CDR3 loop: CASSPRVPGANVLTF.

The V gene is TRBV7-9, the J gene TRBJ1-3; TCRdb names TRBD1, which stays unverified in the absence of DNA. Germline V gene data show CDR1 as SEHNR and CDR2 as FQNEAQ (reference sequence). This CDR3 spans 17 amino acids. CDR3 loop: CASSPRTVSSSGNTIYF. Drawing the rest from reference TRBV7-9 and TRBJ1-3, the complete variable domain is DTGVSQNPRHKITKRGQNVTFRCDPISEHNRLYWYRQTLGQGPEFLTYFQNEAQLEKSRLLSDRFSAERPKGSFSTLEIQRTEQGDSAMYLCASSPRTVSSSGNTIYFGEGSWLTVV.

This chain joins TRBV28 and TRBJ2-5; as DNA is missing, the TRBD2 call by TCRdb cannot be tested. CDR1 is MDHEN and CDR2 is SYDVKM in the germline V gene. This CDR3 has 17 residues. Here the CDR3 reads CASYLGPGPFPQETQYF.

The chain is built from TRBV12-3 or TRBV12-4 and TRBJ2-7; with no DNA, the TCRdb D assignment of TRBD1 cannot be verified. CDR3 length equals 14 residues. CDR3 region: CASSPRQGAYEQYF.

The V call is TRBV10-3, the J call TRBJ1-5; TCRdb gives TRBD1 as the D gene, but with no DNA this cannot be confirmed. The CDR3 is 16 amino acids. Germline loops: CDR1 ENHRY, CDR2 SYGVKD. The CDR3 region is CAISESWGQGNQPQHF.

This chain links TRBV28 with TRBJ2-6. The CDR3 is made up of 15 amino acids. CDR1 is MDHEN and CDR2 is SYDVKM in the germline V gene. The chain's CDR3 is CASSLTNSGANVLTF.

The CDR3 sequence is CASRWDRSNSPLHF. The chain joins TRBV10-1 to TRBJ1-6; TCRdb returns TRBD1, unconfirmable since there is no DNA. The V gene's germline CDR1 is WNHNN and CDR2 SYGVQD (reference sequence). This CDR3 has 14 amino acids.

CDR3 sequence: CASSYSLGVSTGELFF. V gene TRBV6-2 or TRBV6-3 combines with J gene TRBJ2-2; TCRdb gives TRBD1 as the D gene, but with no DNA this cannot be confirmed. From germline, CDR1 is MNHEY and CDR2 SVGEGT. The CDR3 loop spans 16 amino acids.

The rearrangement uses TRBV14 and TRBJ2-1; TCRdb outputs TRBD2, but without DNA this stays unchecked. The CDR3 is made up of 17 amino acids. Germline CDR1 reads SGHDN; CDR2 reads FVKESK. CDR3 residues: CASSQGTSGVSYNEQFF.

This clonotype is medium-sized by frequency. The chain uses TRBV6-2 or TRBV6-3 and TRBJ2-1. This CDR3 contains 13 residues. CDR1 MNHEY and CDR2 SVGEGT come from the germline V gene. CDR3 sequence reads: CATGLNGVNEQFF.

J is TRBJ1-5 and V is TRBV5-1; lacking DNA, the TRBD1 call made by TCRdb goes unchecked. The CDR3 is 15 residues long. The germline gives CDR1 SGHRS, CDR2 YFSETQ. This CDR3 is CASSLWGNSNQPQHF. Filled out from reference TRBV5-1 and TRBJ1-5, the complete variable domain reads KAGVTQTPRYLIKTRGQQVTLSCSPISGHRSVSWYQQTPGQGLQFLFEYFSETQRNKGNFPGRFSGRQFSNSRSEMNVSTLELGDSALYLCASSLWGNSNQPQHFGDGTRLSIL.

The V gene is TRBV5-1, the J gene TRBJ2-7; the TCRdb call, TRBD1, lacks DNA for checking. Per germline, CDR1 SGHRS and CDR2 YFSETQ. CDR3 length: 14 amino acids. Here the CDR3 reads CASSLEGETYEQYF.

The chain recombines TRBV27 with TRBJ2-7; the TRBD1 assignment by TCRdb is unverifiable without DNA. This CDR3 spans 15 amino acids. CDR1 and CDR2 from the germline V gene are MNHEY and SMNVEV (reference sequence). CDR3: CASSLELGRGYEQYF.

This chain links TRBV19 with TRBJ1-5; absent DNA, TCRdb's TRBD1 call cannot be checked. The CDR3 totals 15 residues. Germline V gene data show CDR1 as LNHDA and CDR2 as SQIVND (reference sequence). This CDR3 is CASSPDGLPNQPQHF.

The rearrangement joins TRBV6-5 to TRBJ2-3; without DNA, the TCRdb call of TRBD1 cannot be checked. CDR1 is MNHEY, CDR2 SVGAGI, per germline. This CDR3 comprises 13 residues. This CDR3 reads CASSYSGGDTQYF.

The gene calls are TRBV9 and TRBJ2-7; with no DNA, the TCRdb D assignment of TRBD1 cannot be verified. CDR3 length: 12 amino acids. Germline V gene data show CDR1 as SGDLS and CDR2 as YYNGEE. The CDR3 region is CASSAPMSEQYF.